This T cell receptor (beta chain) was captured by sequencing in a study of T cells in Graves' hyperthyroidism and ophthalmopathy. This clonotype was recorded a few times. Amplification targeted TCR beta CDR3 regions from RNA transcripts. A set of HTBI primers served as the primers for a first-round RT-PCR of the TCR CDR3. TCRdb re-derived calls from the multiplex PCR reads in MiXCR, one entry per CDR3 protein. This table has a few hundred thousand distinct CDR3 sequences, 15% appearing once. The specimen sequenced was blood. This receptor was identified in a young woman with Graves' hyperthyroidism.

The CDR3 DNA reads as TGCGCCAGCAAGACTAGCGGGCAAACAGATACGCAGTATTTT. It is translated as CASKTSGQTDTQYF. The J gene is TRBJ2-3, the V gene TRBV4-1, with 10 bases fitting TRBD2. In germline, CDR1 is MGHRA, CDR2 YSYEKL. The trim removed 7 bases at V and 3 bases at J, leaving 4 bases unmatched. The CDR3 is 14 amino acids.